This record covers a single T cell receptor beta chain. The data originate from a study of blood T cell repertoires in COVID-19. Overall study: COVID-19 samples collected from the United States, Italy and Spain covered acute and convalescent phases. In each case, the material was cDNA or gDNA derived from T cells, B-cell-depleted T cells, or PBMCs.

As handled by the study authors: For nucleated cells, counts were estimated from reference gene primer amplification. Some clones are missing from TCRdb's copy, which holds only in-frame ones; the method was immunoSEQ multiplex PCR. V and J calls and clone size follow that table, whereas D and trimming were derived from the DNA. This repertoire shows about 74,000 clones, 84% found once; its top ten account for 36%. The receptor was derived from a man aged 65 to 79 with acute or convalescent COVID-19. The sequencing sample was made of peripheral blood.

As DNA, the CDR3 is TGTGCCAGCAGCTTCTATGAGCAGTTCTTC. Protein product: CASSFYEQFF. The chain employs TRBV7-9 and TRBJ2-1; unclear D gene. The CDR3 is 10 residues long. Trimming stripped 3 bases from V and 8 bases from J, with 2 bases between. Germline assignment: CDR1 SEHNR and CDR2 FQNEAQ (reference sequence).